Given below is one TCR beta chain in context. This entry is derived from a study of blood T cell repertoires in COVID-19. The protocol was immunoSEQ multiplex PCR, while the TCRdb copy is restricted to in-frame clones and leaves out a portion. This sample yields around 26,000 clones, of which approximately 88% are seen a single time; 4.9% belongs to the top ten. V shed 4 bases and J 10 bases; nucleotides not matched to a gene: 9. Germline values: CDR1 SGHRS, CDR2 YFSETQ. This CDR3 spans 16 amino acids. This TCR came from a man between 65 and 80 years old with active COVID-19. The sample comprised peripheral blood. This chain joins TRBV5-1 and TRBJ1-6; 12 nucleotides line up with TRBD1. For the CDR3, the DNA is TGCGCCAGCAGCACCACACCGGGACAGGGGGCATCACCCCTCCACTTT. This codes for CASSTTPGQGASPLHF.